A selection of T cell receptor beta chains follows, all from one sample in a study of shared clonotypes between healthy human individuals. Here immunoSEQ multiplex PCR was the method, and the copy in TCRdb shows in-frame clones only, minus some. The sample yields fewer than 350,000 clones, over 75% seen once. Sequenced input: memory CD8+ T cells sorted from blood. All receptors come from a man between 18 and 35 years old in good health. Both conserved end residues are part of each CDR3. A D gene is named only where the DNA matches it firmly. Size is stated for part of the rows, as once, few or many counts, or as a class when the clone is expanded.

D gene	V gene	J gene	clone size	CDR3 DNA	CDR3 protein
-	TRBV10-3	TRBJ2-5	once	TGTGCCATCAGGGAGGGCCAGCCCCAAGAGACCCAGTACTTC	CAIREGQPQETQYF
-	TRBV4-1	TRBJ2-7	-	TGCGCCAGCAGCCAGACCCGGTGGGCGGGCGAGCAGTACTTC	CASSQTRWAGEQYF
TRBD1	TRBV7-9	TRBJ2-5	once	TGTGCCAGCAGCTTACGTCAGGGGGCTGTAGAGACCCAGTACTTC	CASSLRQGAVETQYF
-	TRBV4-2	TRBJ1-2	-	TGTGCCAGCAGCCGAGGTGTCGTGGATGGCTACACCTTC	CASSRGVVDGYTF
-	TRBV6-1	TRBJ2-3	-	TGTGCCAGCAAGAAGTTCAGAACAGATACGCAGTATTTT	CASKKFRTDTQYF
-	TRBV4-1	TRBJ1-2	-	TGCGCCAGCAGCCAAGAGGTGGTCCTGGGGAACTATGGCTACACCTTC	CASSQEVVLGNYGYTF
-	TRBV4-1	TRBJ2-3	-	TGCGCCAGCAGCCAATCCGCAGGAACAGATACGCAGTATTTT	CASSQSAGTDTQYF
-	TRBV30	TRBJ2-1	once	TGTGCCTGGAGTGTAGGGGTTTCCGATGGCGATGAGCAGTTCTTC	CAWSVGVSDGDEQFF
TRBD2	TRBV6-6	TRBJ2-1	-	TGTGCCAGCATCGGACTAGCGGACAATGAGCAGTTCTTC	CASIGLADNEQFF
-	TRBV28	TRBJ2-5	-	TGTGCCAGCAGTTTATCCGACAAGTACCAAGAGACCCAGTACTTC	CASSLSDKYQETQYF
-	TRBV9	TRBJ2-6	-	TGTGCCAGCAGCGTCCCCCTGGCCCCACAGGGTCCTGGGGCCAACGTCCTGACTTTC	CASSVPLAPQGPGANVLTF
-	TRBV28	TRBJ2-1	-	TGTGCCAGCAGTCTTGGGGGAGAAGGGACGAACAATGAGCAGTTCTTC	CASSLGGEGTNNEQFF
-	TRBV6-5	TRBJ2-7	-	TGTGCCAGCCGAACTTGGGACCGCAAGCCCGAGCAGTACTTC	CASRTWDRKPEQYF
-	TRBV14	TRBJ2-1	-	TGTGCCAGCAGCCAAGATACAGGGGGGGTCTACAATGAGCAGTTCTTC	CASSQDTGGVYNEQFF
TRBD2	TRBV10-1	TRBJ2-7	-	TGCGCCAGCAGTGAGGCTAGCGGAGCCGCCTACGAGCAGTACTTC	CASSEASGAAYEQYF
TRBD1	TRBV30	TRBJ2-3	-	TGTGCCTGGAGTAGGAAAACAGGGGGCACAGATACGCAGTATTTT	CAWSRKTGGTDTQYF
TRBD1	TRBV9	TRBJ1-1	-	TGTGCCAGCAGCAGCCGGACAGGGGGGAACACTGAAGCTTTCTTT	CASSSRTGGNTEAFF
-	TRBV5-1	TRBJ1-6	-	TGCGCCAGCAGCTTGGAGACAGAGGGGTGGAATTCACCCCTCCACTTT	CASSLETEGWNSPLHF
TRBD2	TRBV7-9	TRBJ2-7	-	TGTGCCAGCAGGCCCCACCCCGGGGGGGGCGACGAGCAGTACTTC	CASRPHPGGGDEQYF
TRBD2	TRBV27	TRBJ2-1	-	TGTGCCAGCAGACGCGGGGGGCCCAGCTCCTACAATGAGCAGTTCTTC	CASRRGGPSSYNEQFF
-	TRBV28	TRBJ2-1	many	TGTGCCAGCAGTTTACAGGGAAAGTTGCGCAATGAGCAGTTCTTC	CASSLQGKLRNEQFF
TRBD1	TRBV9	TRBJ2-2	-	TGTGCCAGCAGCGATCCTCCCGGGACAGGGGGTTTCGGGGAGCTGTTTTTT	CASSDPPGTGGFGELFF
-	TRBV5-6	TRBJ2-7	-	TGTGCCAGCAGCTTGTCCAGCTACGAGCAGTACTTC	CASSLSSYEQYF
TRBD2	TRBV13	TRBJ2-3	-	TGTGCCAGCAGCGAGGGACTAGCGGGGACGCAGTTGGGAGATACGCAGTATTTT	CASSEGLAGTQLGDTQYF
TRBD1	TRBV30	TRBJ2-3	once	TGTGCCTGGAGTGTACTTTGGACAGGGGGTAGGTCAGATACGCAGTATTTT	CAWSVLWTGGRSDTQYF
-	TRBV28	TRBJ1-2	-	TGTGCCAGCAGTTACCGGGGTCTCTACTATGGCTACACCTTC	CASSYRGLYYGYTF
TRBD1	TRBV4-3	TRBJ2-7	-	TGCGCCAGCAGCCAGGGGACAGGGTACTACGAGCAGTACTTC	CASSQGTGYYEQYF
-	TRBV28	TRBJ2-6	-	TGTGCCAGCACTTTATCTGGGGCCAACGTCCTGACTTTC	CASTLSGANVLTF
-	TRBV7-4	TRBJ1-5	-	TGTGCCAGCAGCTCCCGGGGGGATCAGCCCCAGCATTTT	CASSSRGDQPQHF
-	TRBV6-6	TRBJ2-1	-	TGTGCCAGCACCCGGGACTCCTACAATGAGCAGTTCTTC	CASTRDSYNEQFF
-	TRBV27	TRBJ1-1	-	TGTGCCAGCAGTTTGTTCCCTAACACTGAAGCTTTCTTT	CASSLFPNTEAFF
-	TRBV7-3	TRBJ2-1	-	TGTGCCAGCAGCTTAGACAGCTACAATGAGCAGTTCTTC	CASSLDSYNEQFF
-	TRBV5-4	TRBJ1-2	-	TGTGCCAGCAGCGCAGTGGGGGAGGGCTATGGCTACACCTTC	CASSAVGEGYGYTF
-	TRBV30	TRBJ2-7	-	TGTGCCTGGAGTGTAGGCGGGTTCTACGAGCAGTACTTC	CAWSVGGFYEQYF
-	TRBV7-7	TRBJ2-5	-	TGTGCTAGCAGCCCTACAGCAGTTCAAGAGACCCAGTACTTC	CASSPTAVQETQYF
-	TRBV20-1	TRBJ2-3	-	TGCAGTGCTAGCGGACCGAACGAGCAGTATTTT	CSASGPNEQYF
-	TRBV29-1	TRBJ1-1	-	TGCAGCGTTGTAGGCCCGCAGGGGCCCACTGAAGCTTTCTTT	CSVVGPQGPTEAFF
-	TRBV15	TRBJ2-5	-	TGTGCCACCAGCATATGGGAGGAGGAGACCCAGTACTTC	CATSIWEEETQYF
TRBD2	TRBV7-6	TRBJ2-1	-	TGTGCCAGCAGCTTGGGGGTCTTAGCGGGAGGCCCCTACAATGAGCAGTTCTTC	CASSLGVLAGGPYNEQFF
-	TRBV7-9	TRBJ1-6	-	TGTGCCAGCAGCTTAACCCGGACAAAACCCCTCCACTTT	CASSLTRTKPLHF
-	TRBV7-2	TRBJ1-3	-	TGTGCCAGCAGCTTAAATGGAAACTCTCCTGGAAACACCATATATTTT	CASSLNGNSPGNTIYF
TRBD2	TRBV10-3	TRBJ2-5	-	TGTGCCATCAGTGGGAGACTAGCGGGAGTTGGGGAGACCCAGTACTTC	CAISGRLAGVGETQYF
-	TRBV27	TRBJ1-1	-	TGTGCCAGCAGTTTAGGTCAGGGTTTAAGGACTGAAGCTTTCTTT	CASSLGQGLRTEAFF
-	TRBV6-6	TRBJ2-7	once	TGTGCCAGCAGTTACTCGGGGGCGTCCTACGAGCAGTACTTC	CASSYSGASYEQYF
-	TRBV7-9	TRBJ2-7	-	TGTGCCAGCAGCCAAAGCTCGTTTAATACCTACGAGCAGTACTTC	CASSQSSFNTYEQYF
-	TRBV5-4	TRBJ2-4	-	TGTGCCAGCAGCTATGAAGGGGGGAAAAACATTCAGTACTTC	CASSYEGGKNIQYF
TRBD1	TRBV5-5	TRBJ2-7	-	TGTGCCAGCAGCTTGCGGCCAGGGGGTTACGAGCAGTACTTC	CASSLRPGGYEQYF
-	TRBV28	TRBJ1-1	-	TGTGCCAGCACCCAGCGGGATTTTAACACTGAAGCTTTCTTT	CASTQRDFNTEAFF
-	TRBV19	TRBJ2-7	-	TGTGCCAGTAGTATAAGCGGCGGGTTCCTGAACGAGCAGTACTTC	CASSISGGFLNEQYF
TRBD2	TRBV19	TRBJ2-5	-	TGTGCCAGTAGTCACCCGAGGGAGGGCCCTCAAGAGACCCAGTACTTC	CASSHPREGPQETQYF